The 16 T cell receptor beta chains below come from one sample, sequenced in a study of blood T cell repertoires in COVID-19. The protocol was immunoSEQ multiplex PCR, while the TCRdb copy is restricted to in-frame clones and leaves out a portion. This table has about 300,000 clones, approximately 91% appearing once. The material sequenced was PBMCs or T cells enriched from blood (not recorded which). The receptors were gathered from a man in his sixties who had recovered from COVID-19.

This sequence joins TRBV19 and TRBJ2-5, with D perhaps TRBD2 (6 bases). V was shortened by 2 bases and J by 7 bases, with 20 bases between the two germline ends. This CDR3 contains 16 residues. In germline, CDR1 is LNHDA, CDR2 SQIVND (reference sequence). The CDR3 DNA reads TGTGCCAGTAGTATAATATGGCGGCTAGCCGGGGGGACCCAGTACTTC. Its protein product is CASSIIWRLAGGTQYF. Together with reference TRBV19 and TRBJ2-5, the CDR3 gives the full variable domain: DGGITQSPKYLFRKEGQNVTLSCEQNLNHDAMYWYRQDPGQGLRLIYYSQIVNDFQKGDIAEGYSVSREKKESFPLTVTSAQKNPTAFYLCASSIIWRLAGGTQYFGPGTRLLVL.

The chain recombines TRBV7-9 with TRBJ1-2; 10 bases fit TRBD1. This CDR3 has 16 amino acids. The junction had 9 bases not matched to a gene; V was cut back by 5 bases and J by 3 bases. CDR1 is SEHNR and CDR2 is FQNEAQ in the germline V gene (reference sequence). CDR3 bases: TGTGCCAGCAGCCATATCGGGACAGGGGATCACTATGGCTACACCTTC. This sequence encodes CASSHIGTGDHYGYTF.

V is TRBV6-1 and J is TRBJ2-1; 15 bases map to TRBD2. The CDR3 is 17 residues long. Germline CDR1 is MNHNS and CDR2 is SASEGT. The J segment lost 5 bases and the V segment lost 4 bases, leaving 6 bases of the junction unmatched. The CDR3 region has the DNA TGTGCCAGCAGTGGGACTAGCGGGAGGGCCAACGACAATGAGCAGTTCTTC. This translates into CASSGTSGRANDNEQFF.

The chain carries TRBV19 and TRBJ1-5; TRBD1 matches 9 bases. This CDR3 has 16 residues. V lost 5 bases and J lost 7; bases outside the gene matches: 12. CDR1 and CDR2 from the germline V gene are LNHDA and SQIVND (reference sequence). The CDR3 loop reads CASSEIDRGIRQPQHF. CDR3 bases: TGTGCCAGTAGTGAAATCGACAGGGGGATTAGACAGCCCCAGCATTTT. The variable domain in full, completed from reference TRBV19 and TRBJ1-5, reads DGGITQSPKYLFRKEGQNVTLSCEQNLNHDAMYWYRQDPGQGLRLIYYSQIVNDFQKGDIAEGYSVSREKKESFPLTVTSAQKNPTAFYLCASSEIDRGIRQPQHFGDGTRLSIL.

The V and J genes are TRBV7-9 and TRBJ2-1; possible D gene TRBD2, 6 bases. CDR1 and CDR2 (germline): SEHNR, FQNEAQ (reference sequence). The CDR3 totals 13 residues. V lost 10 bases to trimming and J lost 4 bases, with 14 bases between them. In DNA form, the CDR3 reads TGTGCCATCGAGCGGGTTGGGTACAATGAGCAGTTCTTC. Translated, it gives CAIERVGYNEQFF.

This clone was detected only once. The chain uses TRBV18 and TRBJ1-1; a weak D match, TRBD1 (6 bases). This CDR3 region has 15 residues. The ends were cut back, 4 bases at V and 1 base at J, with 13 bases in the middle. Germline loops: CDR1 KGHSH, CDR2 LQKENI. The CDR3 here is CASSLPTGGNTEAFF. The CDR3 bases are TGTGCCAGCTCACTTCCGACAGGAGGGAACACTGAAGCTTTCTTT.

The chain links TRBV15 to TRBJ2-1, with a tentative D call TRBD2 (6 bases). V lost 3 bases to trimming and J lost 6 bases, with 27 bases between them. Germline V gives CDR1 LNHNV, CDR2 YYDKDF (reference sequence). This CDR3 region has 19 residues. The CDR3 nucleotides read TGTGCCACCAGCAGGCGTGATTTGTCTTGGGGGGAGGTTGCCAATGAGCAGTTCTTC. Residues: CATSRRDLSWGEVANEQFF.

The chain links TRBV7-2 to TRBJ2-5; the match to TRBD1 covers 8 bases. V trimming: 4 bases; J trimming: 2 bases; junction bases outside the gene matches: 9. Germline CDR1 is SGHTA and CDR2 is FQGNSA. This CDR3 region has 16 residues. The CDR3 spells CASSSNGQGTQETQYF. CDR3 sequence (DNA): TGTGCCAGCAGCTCGAACGGACAGGGCACACAAGAGACCCAGTACTTC.

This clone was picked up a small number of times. The CDR3 DNA sequence: TGTGCCAGCAGTGACAGAAACACCGGGGAGCTGTTTTTT. The encoded protein is CASSDRNTGELFF. The gene calls are TRBV6-2 or TRBV6-3 and TRBJ2-2; a weak D match, TRBD1 (5 bases). V lost 5 bases, J lost 2 bases, and 6 bases lay in between. Germline V CDR1 and CDR2: MNHEY, SVGEGT. The CDR3 loop spans 13 amino acids.

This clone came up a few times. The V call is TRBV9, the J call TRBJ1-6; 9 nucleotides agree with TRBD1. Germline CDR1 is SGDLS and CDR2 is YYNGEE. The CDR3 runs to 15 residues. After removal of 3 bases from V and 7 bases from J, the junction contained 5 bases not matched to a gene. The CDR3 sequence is CASSETGGLNSPLHF. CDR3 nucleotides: TGTGCCAGCAGCGAAACAGGGGGCTTAAATTCACCCCTCCACTTT.

DNA for the CDR3: TGTGCCAGTAGCCATCTTACCGGGACAGGGGGCGAAGAGCAGTACTTC. The encoded protein is CASSHLTGTGGEEQYF. This chain uses TRBV19 with TRBJ2-7; 12 bases match TRBD1. Trimming cost V 6 bases and J 7 bases; bases outside gene matches: 13. Germline CDR1 is LNHDA and CDR2 is SQIVND (reference sequence). This CDR3 is built from 16 residues.

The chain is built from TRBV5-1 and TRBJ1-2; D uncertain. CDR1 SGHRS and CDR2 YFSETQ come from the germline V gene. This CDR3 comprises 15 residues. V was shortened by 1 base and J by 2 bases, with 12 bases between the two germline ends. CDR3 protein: CASSLNTGGNYGYTF. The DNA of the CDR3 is TGCGCCAGCAGCTTGAATACGGGAGGAAACTATGGCTACACCTTC.

The DNA for the CDR3 is TGTGCCAGCAGCTTAGCGAATGGAGAAAAGCAGTTCTTC. Translated, it gives CASSLANGEKQFF. The chain joins TRBV7-2 to TRBJ2-1, with D unclear. Trimming took 0 bases from V and 11 from J, leaving 11 bases between them. The CDR3 runs 13 residues. In germline, CDR1 is SGHTA, CDR2 FQGNSA.

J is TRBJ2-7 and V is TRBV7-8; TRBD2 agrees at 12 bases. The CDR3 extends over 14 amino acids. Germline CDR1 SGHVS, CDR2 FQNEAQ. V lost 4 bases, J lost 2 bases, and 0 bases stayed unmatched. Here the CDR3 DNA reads TGTGCCAGCAGCTCTAGCGGGAGGGCCTACGAGCAGTACTTC. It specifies CASSSSGRAYEQYF. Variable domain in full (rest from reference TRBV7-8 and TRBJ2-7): GAGVSQSPRYKVAKRGQDVALRCDPISGHVSLFWYQQALGQGPEFLTYFQNEAQLDKSGLPSDRFFAERPEGSVSTLKIQRTQQEDSAVYLCASSSSGRAYEQYFGPGTRLTVT.

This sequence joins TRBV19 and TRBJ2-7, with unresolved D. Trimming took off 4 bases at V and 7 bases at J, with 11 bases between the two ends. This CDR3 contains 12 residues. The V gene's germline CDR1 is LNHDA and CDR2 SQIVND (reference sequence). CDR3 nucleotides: TGTGCCAGTAGTAAGCCCGGTATAGAGCAGTACTTC. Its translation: CASSKPGIEQYF.

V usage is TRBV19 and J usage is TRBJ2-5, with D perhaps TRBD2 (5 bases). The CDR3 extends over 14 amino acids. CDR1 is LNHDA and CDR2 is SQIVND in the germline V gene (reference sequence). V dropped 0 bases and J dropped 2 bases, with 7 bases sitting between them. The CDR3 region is CASSIDRGQETQYF. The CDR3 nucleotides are TGTGCCAGTAGTATAGACCGGGGACAAGAGACCCAGTACTTC.